The rows below give T cell receptor beta chains drawn from one sample of a study of blood T cell repertoires in COVID-19. Data came from immunoSEQ multiplex PCR; TCRdb stores just in-frame clones and leaves some out. The sample has around 380,000 clones, approximately 89% seen once; the top ten hold 1.3%. The sample taken for sequencing was PBMCs or T cells enriched from blood (not recorded which). Source of these receptors: a man aged 30-40 years who had recovered from COVID-19. CDR3s leave out the opening cysteine and the closing phenylalanine or tryptophan. Clone size is given for some rows only: seen once, a few or many times, or a class if the clone is expanded.

size	V	J	CDR3
-	TRBV30	TRBJ2-7	AWSVSARLSYEQY
once	TRBV6-1	TRBJ1-3	ASSDYRGSRNTIY
-	TRBV19	TRBJ1-4	ASSTDREQFNEKLF
-	TRBV5-1	TRBJ2-5	ASSATQGRSGTQY
once	TRBV6-1	TRBJ1-5	ASSELQGDNQPQH
once	TRBV6-2/TRBV6-3	TRBJ1-2	ASSFPGEAADYGYT
-	TRBV19	TRBJ2-3	ASSTPTGASTDTQY
-	TRBV7-8	TRBJ2-7	ASSPGVASGAYEQY
-	TRBV24-1	TRBJ2-3	ATSDTSLGETGLSTDTQY
-	TRBV7-2	TRBJ2-7	ASSQLRQTNEQY
-	TRBV2	TRBJ2-5	ASVTTIYETQY
-	TRBV6-5	TRBJ1-2	ASSFVGTGHKYT
many	TRBV19	TRBJ1-5	AGGLPGQFSKWDQPQH
-	TRBV15	TRBJ2-3	ATSRGSTDTQY
-	TRBV11-2	TRBJ2-2	ASSLLADYTGELF
few	TRBV7-9	TRBJ1-5	ASSSQGEYQPQH
-	TRBV2	TRBJ1-6	ASSPRTGSGLNSPLH
-	TRBV4-1	TRBJ1-2	ASSQEPDSYGYT
-	TRBV12-3/TRBV12-4	TRBJ1-5	ASSGSGQPQH
-	TRBV10-3	TRBJ2-3	AIWSAGVDGTDTQY
-	TRBV5-4	TRBJ2-1	ASSSGQGNEQF
-	TRBV6-5	TRBJ2-7	ASSYWGREAVEQY
-	TRBV5-8	TRBJ2-7	ASTHSGDYEQY
-	TRBV18	TRBJ2-1	ASSPRDRVRDEQF
-	TRBV3-1/TRBV3-2	TRBJ1-1	ASSQVGGLNTEAF
-	TRBV12-5	TRBJ2-3	ASGLRLAGQDTQY
-	TRBV12-3/TRBV12-4	TRBJ2-7	ASSSNRTYEQY
many	TRBV11-2	TRBJ1-1	ASSLYPGTGPLDTEAF
-	TRBV20-1	TRBJ2-1	SASVSNQLV
-	TRBV10-3	TRBJ2-1	AIGGLTNNEQF
once	TRBV6-5	TRBJ2-7	ASRPGEIAGLEQY